Each of the 17 T cell receptor beta chains below was sequenced from the same sample in a study of blood T cell repertoires in COVID-19. The method was immunoSEQ multiplex PCR; TCRdb's version includes in-frame clones alone and lacks a portion of them. Among some 100,000 clones listed, less than 90% were seen once. Input material: peripheral blood. The receptors shown here come from a woman aged 60 to 75 with acute or convalescent COVID-19.

The V and J genes are TRBV29-1 and TRBJ1-1; 7 positions match TRBD1. This CDR3 is built from 13 residues. V trimming: 4 bases; J trimming: 3 bases; junction bases outside the gene matches: 5. Per the germline V gene, CDR1 is SQVTM and CDR2 is ANQGSEA. The CDR3 DNA is TGCAGCGTTGGAAGACAGGGCGACACTGAAGCTTTCTTT. Protein: CSVGRQGDTEAFF.

This clone was counted once. V gene TRBV27 combines with J gene TRBJ1-6; no reliable D call. The CDR3 length is 15 residues. The germline V gene encodes CDR1 MNHEY and CDR2 SMNVEV (reference sequence). Trimming removed 7 bases from V and 1 base from J, with 11 bases in between. CDR3: CASTGVGSYNSPLHF. CDR3 sequence (DNA): TGTGCCAGCACCGGGGTGGGGTCCTATAATTCACCCCTCCACTTT.

V usage is TRBV5-1 and J usage is TRBJ1-1, with D possibly matching TRBD1 (6 bases). The CDR3 sequence is 13 residues long. Trimming removed 5 bases from V and 7 bases from J, with 15 bases in between. Germline V gene sequence: CDR1 SGHRS, CDR2 YFSETQ. CDR3 sequence reads: CASSPQNRVEAFF. The CDR3, as DNA: TGCGCCAGCAGTCCCCAGAACAGGGTTGAAGCTTTCTTT.

The chain couples TRBV6-1 to TRBJ1-1, with 10 nucleotides matching TRBD1. The CDR3 totals 18 residues. Germline V gene sequence: CDR1 MNHNS, CDR2 SASEGT. V lost 3 bases and J lost 0; bases outside the gene matches: 10. The CDR3: CASSDQLPGQGMNTEAFF. CDR3 bases: TGTGCCAGCAGTGATCAACTACCGGGACAGGGGATGAACACTGAAGCTTTCTTT.

This clone appeared a few times. The chain links TRBV5-1 to TRBJ1-5; the D is unclear. Germline assignment: CDR1 SGHRS and CDR2 YFSETQ. Between the trimmed V and J ends, which lost 0 bases and 6 bases, there was a span of 7 bases. The CDR3 covers 13 residues. CDR3 region: CASSLEGGQPQHF. The CDR3 nucleotides read TGCGCCAGCAGCTTGGAGGGAGGTCAGCCCCAGCATTTT.

CDR3 DNA: TGCGCCAGCAGTCGGACAGCCAGCGGCGAGACCCAGTACTTC. Protein sequence: CASSRTASGETQYF. This chain uses TRBV5-1 with TRBJ2-5, with D perhaps matching TRBD1 (6 bases). Germline lookup yields CDR1 SGHRS and CDR2 YFSETQ. Trimming left V 5 bases short and J 5 bases short, with 16 bases between. This CDR3 contains 14 residues.

The V gene is TRBV2, the J gene TRBJ2-7; 10 bases match TRBD1. Germline values: CDR1 SNHLY, CDR2 FYNNEI. J gave up 2 bases and V 6 bases, and 7 bases lay outside the gene matches. The CDR3 consists of 15 residues. The CDR3 DNA reads TGTGCCAGCAGCCCGGGACAGGGGCTCACCTACGAGCAGTACTTC. Translated: CASSPGQGLTYEQYF.

The V and J genes are TRBV11-3 and TRBJ2-1, with 15 bases matching TRBD2. CDR3 length equals 17 residues. Per the germline V gene, CDR1 is SGHNT and CDR2 is YENEEA. V was pared by 5 bases and J by 7 bases, with 9 bases of the junction left unmatched. CDR3 coding DNA: TGTGCCAGCAGCCCTAGGGGGGGACTAGCGGGAGGTAATGAGCAGTTCTTC. It encodes CASSPRGGLAGGNEQFF.

The rearrangement links TRBV5-1 to TRBJ2-1, with unresolved D. The CDR3 loop spans 16 amino acids. V lost 4 bases and J 0 bases, leaving 14 bases between the germline ends. Germline V lookup: CDR1 SGHRS, CDR2 YFSETQ. In nucleotides, the CDR3 is TGCGCCAGCAGCATACTACGCCCGAGCTCCTACAATGAGCAGTTCTTC. Residues: CASSILRPSSYNEQFF.

The rearrangement links TRBV2 to TRBJ2-4, with 10 bases identical to TRBD1. Germline V gives CDR1 SNHLY, CDR2 FYNNEI. Losses at the gene ends were 7 bases for V and 8 bases for J; bases not matched to a gene: 8. There are 14 residues in the CDR3. CDR3 in DNA: TGTGCCAGCACCCTCGACAGGGGGCCGGACATTCAGTACTTC. Translation gives CASTLDRGPDIQYF.

CDR3 in amino acids: CASRPGTGGNTEAFF. The CDR3 nucleotides are TGTGCCAGCAGGCCCGGGACAGGGGGTAACACTGAAGCTTTCTTT. The chain recombines TRBV28 with TRBJ1-1; 11 bases fit TRBD1. The CDR3 contains 15 residues. After removal of 6 bases from V and 2 bases from J, the junction contained 5 bases not matched to a gene. The germline CDR1 and CDR2 sequences are MDHEN and SYDVKM. Using reference TRBV28 and TRBJ1-1 for the parts outside the CDR3, the full variable domain is DVKVTQSSRYLVKRTGEKVFLECVQDMDHENMFWYRQDPGLGLRLIYFSYDVKMKEKGDIPEGYSVSREKKERFSLILESASTNQTSMYLCASRPGTGGNTEAFFGQGTRLTVV.

V usage is TRBV28 and J usage is TRBJ2-3, with 8 bases lining up with TRBD1. J gave up 4 bases and V 8 bases, and 11 bases lay outside the gene matches. The CDR3 sequence is 15 residues long. Germline CDR1 MDHEN, CDR2 SYDVKM. The CDR3 is CASGTPGQGPDTQYF. The CDR3 region has the DNA TGTGCCAGCGGAACGCCTGGACAGGGCCCAGATACGCAGTATTTT.

The chain is built from TRBV10-3 and TRBJ1-5, with TRBD1 identical over 8 bases. The CDR3 sequence is 14 residues long. Trimming at V came to 6 bases and at J to 2 bases, leaving 3 bases not matched to a gene. The germline gives CDR1 ENHRY, CDR2 SYGVKD. CDR3 sequence: CAIRQQGGNQPQHF. DNA of the CDR3: TGTGCCATCAGACAACAGGGGGGCAATCAGCCCCAGCATTTT.

The rearrangement joins TRBV12-3 or TRBV12-4 to TRBJ1-2, with a tentative D call TRBD1 (6 bases). Trimming removed 6 bases at V and 4 bases at J, with 12 bases between. The length of the CDR3 is 13 residues. CDR3 bases: TGTGCCAGCAGCCAGGGACAAAGCTATGGCTACACCTTC. Translated: CASSQGQSYGYTF.

The chain joins TRBV15 to TRBJ2-5; the D gene is possibly TRBD1 (5 bases). The germline V and J ends were trimmed by 7 bases and 4 bases, with 16 bases remaining between them. The CDR3 sequence is 14 residues long. Per the germline V gene, CDR1 is LNHNV and CDR2 is YYDKDF (reference sequence). For the CDR3, the DNA is TGTGCCACCATCCCGACAGACGATTTAGAGACCCAGTACTTC. It encodes CATIPTDDLETQYF.

This clone showed up just a few times. The chain uses TRBV10-3 and TRBJ1-3; possibly TRBD1 for D (5 bases). This CDR3 is 12 amino acids long. V lost 4 bases to trimming and J lost 8 bases, with 9 bases between them. CDR1 and CDR2 (germline): ENHRY, SYGVKD. CDR3 sequence reads: CAISGGLDTIYF. The DNA for the CDR3 is TGTGCCATCAGTGGGGGACTTGACACCATATATTTT.

This clone was counted between two and nine times. The chain joins TRBV18 to TRBJ2-5; maybe TRBD2 (6 bases). Trimming removed 1 base from V and 5 bases from J, with 14 bases in between. The CDR3 runs to 15 residues. Germline V gene data show CDR1 as KGHSH and CDR2 as LQKENI. CDR3 residues: CASSPQEGSEETQYF. CDR3 in DNA: TGTGCCAGCTCACCACAGGAGGGGTCCGAGGAGACCCAGTACTTC.